This T cell receptor beta chain came from a study of blood T cell repertoires in COVID-19. Overall study: The analysed material was cDNA or gDNA that came from T cells, B-cell-depleted T cells, or PBMCs.

The CDR3 runs 15 residues. V shed 6 bases, J shed 0 bases, and the junction held 7 bases outside the gene matches. Germline CDR1 and CDR2: ENHRY and SYGVKD. Profiling relied on immunoSEQ multiplex PCR, and the TCRdb table lists in-frame clones only, not all of them. The data contain 350,000 to 400,000 clones, around 87% of them seen just once; the ten biggest clones take up roughly 1.9%. Material for sequencing was PBMCs or T cells enriched from blood (not recorded which). This sequence originates from a man aged 35 to 55 in a cohort exposed to, infected with or recovered from COVID-19 (not recorded which). The V and J genes are TRBV10-3 and TRBJ2-7; 8 bases fit TRBD1. This chain's CDR3 is CAIRKTGVDSYEQYF. The CDR3 DNA follows: TGTGCCATCAGAAAGACAGGGGTCGACTCCTACGAGCAGTACTTC.